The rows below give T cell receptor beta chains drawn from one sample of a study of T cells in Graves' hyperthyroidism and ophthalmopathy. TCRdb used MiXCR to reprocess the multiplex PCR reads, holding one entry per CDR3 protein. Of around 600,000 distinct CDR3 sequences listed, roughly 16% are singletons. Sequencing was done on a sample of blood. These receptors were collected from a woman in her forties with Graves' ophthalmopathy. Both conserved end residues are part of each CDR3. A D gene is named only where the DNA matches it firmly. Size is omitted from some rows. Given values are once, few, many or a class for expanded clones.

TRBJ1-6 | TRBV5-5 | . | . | CASSSITGNSPLHF | TGTGCCAGCAGCTCTATTACAGGAAATTCACCCCTCCACTTT
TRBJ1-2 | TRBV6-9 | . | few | CASSLVFVEGGYTF | TGTGCCAGCAGTTTAGTCTTTGTGGAAGGCGGCTACACCTTC
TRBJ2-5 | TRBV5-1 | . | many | CASSSEGNQAQYF | TGCGCCAGCAGCTCGGAGGGCAACCAGGCCCAGTACTTC
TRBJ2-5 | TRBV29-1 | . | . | CSALKGEETQCF | TGCAGCGCCCTAAAGGGTGAAGAGACCCAGTGCTTC
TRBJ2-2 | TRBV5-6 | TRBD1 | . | CASSLAQGARTGELFF | TGTGCCAGCAGCTTGGCTCAGGGGGCTAGGACCGGGGAGCTGTTTTTT
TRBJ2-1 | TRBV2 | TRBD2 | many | CASKRGGRDEQFF | TGTGCCAGCAAGCGGGGGGGCCGTGATGAGCAGTTCTTC
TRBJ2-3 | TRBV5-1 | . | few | CASSTFDTDTQYF | TGCGCCAGCAGCACCTTTGACACAGATACGCAGTATTTT
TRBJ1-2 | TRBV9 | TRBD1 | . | CASSVAGGGSYGHTF | TGTGCCAGCAGCGTAGCAGGGGGCGGCTCCTATGGCCACACCTTC
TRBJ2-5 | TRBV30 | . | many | CAWSQGYQETQYF | TGTGCCTGGAGTCAGGGGTACCAAGAGACCCAGTACTTC
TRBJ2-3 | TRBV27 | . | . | CASSLSHLRASDTQYF | TGTGCCAGCAGTTTAAGCCACCTCCGGGCGTCGGATACGCAGTATTTT
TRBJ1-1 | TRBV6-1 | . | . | CASQWQGNTEAFF | TGTGCCAGCCAATGGCAGGGGAACACTGAAGCTTTCTTT
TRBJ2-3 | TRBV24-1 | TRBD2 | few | CATSSGGADTQYF | TGTGCCACCAGTAGCGGGGGGGCAGATACGCAGTATTTT
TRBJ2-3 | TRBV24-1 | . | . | CATSDPGFHTDTQYF | TGTGCCACCAGTGACCCAGGGTTCCACACAGATACGCAGTATTTT
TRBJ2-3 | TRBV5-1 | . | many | CASSRTVGSTDTQYF | TGCGCCAGCAGCAGGACAGTCGGAAGCACAGATACGCAGTATTTT
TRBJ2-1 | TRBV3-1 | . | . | CASSQVFSEQFF | TGTGCCAGCAGCCAAGTGTTCAGTGAGCAGTTCTTC
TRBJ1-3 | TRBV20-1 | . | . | CSAYRLSSGNTIYF | TGCAGTGCTTACAGGTTGAGCTCTGGAAACACCATATATTTT
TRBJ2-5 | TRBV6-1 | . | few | CASKSGYQETQYF | TGTGCCAGCAAATCCGGGTACCAAGAGACCCAGTACTTC
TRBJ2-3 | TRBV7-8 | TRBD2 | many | CASSAGRGGRIDTQYF | TGTGCCAGCAGCGCGGGAAGGGGCGGGAGGATTGATACGCAGTATTTT
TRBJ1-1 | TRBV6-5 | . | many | CASSYPSKGEGIDTEAFF | TGTGCCAGCAGTTACCCCTCTAAGGGAGAAGGTATCGACACTGAAGCTTTCTTT
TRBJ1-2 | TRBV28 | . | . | CASSLEATVNDYTF | TGTGCCAGCAGTCTCGAGGCGACAGTCAATGACTACACCTTC
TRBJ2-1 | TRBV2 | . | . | CASSEVPSAGRGEQFF | TGTGCCAGCAGTGAAGTGCCCTCGGCCGGACGGGGCGAGCAGTTCTTC
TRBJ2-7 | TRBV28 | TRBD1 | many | CASLNRGYEQYF | TGTGCCAGCCTAAACAGGGGCTACGAGCAGTACTTC
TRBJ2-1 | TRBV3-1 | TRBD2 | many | CASSLGTSGRSPKGEQFF | TGTGCCAGCAGCCTAGGGACTAGCGGGAGGTCCCCTAAGGGTGAGCAGTTCTTC
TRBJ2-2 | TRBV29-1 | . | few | CSVETHANTGELFF | TGCAGCGTTGAAACACACGCGAACACCGGGGAGCTGTTTTTT
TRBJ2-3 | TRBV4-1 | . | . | CASSPRWGGNTDTQYF | TGCGCCAGCAGCCCCAGGTGGGGGGGCAACACAGATACGCAGTATTTT
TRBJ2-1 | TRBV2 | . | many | CASKNQGAAYNEQFF | TGTGCCAGCAAAAACCAGGGTGCCGCTTACAATGAGCAGTTCTTC
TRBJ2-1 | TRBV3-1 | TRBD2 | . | CASSQDRSGGAGEQFF | TGTGCCAGCAGCCAAGATAGGAGCGGGGGGGCGGGTGAGCAGTTCTTC
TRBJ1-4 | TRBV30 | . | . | CAWSGGHDLQGGSEKLFF | TGTGCCTGGAGTGGGGGGCACGACCTACAGGGAGGTAGTGAAAAACTGTTTTTT
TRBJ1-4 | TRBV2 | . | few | CASRILNEKLFF | TGTGCCAGCAGGATATTAAATGAAAAACTGTTTTTT
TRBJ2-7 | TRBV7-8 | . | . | CASSLGRARAEQYF | TGTGCCAGCAGCTTAGGCAGGGCGAGGGCCGAGCAGTACTTC
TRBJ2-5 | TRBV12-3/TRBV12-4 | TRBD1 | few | CASSFGQGSETQYF | TGTGCCAGCAGTTTCGGACAGGGCTCGGAGACCCAGTACTTC
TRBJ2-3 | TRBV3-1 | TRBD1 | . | CASSQVSGTGGTDTQYF | TGTGCCAGCAGCCAAGTTTCAGGGACAGGGGGTACAGATACGCAGTATTTT
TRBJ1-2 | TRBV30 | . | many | CAWSFRTPGVNYGYTF | TGTGCCTGGAGTTTCAGGACTCCGGGGGTTAACTATGGCTACACCTTC
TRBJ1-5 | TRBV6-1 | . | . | CASSKTGGSNQPQHF | TGTGCCAGCAGTAAGACAGGAGGTAGCAATCAGCCCCAGCATTTT
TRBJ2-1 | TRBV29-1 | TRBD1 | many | CSVTGTGSNEQFF | TGCAGCGTCACCGGGACAGGGAGCAATGAGCAGTTCTTC
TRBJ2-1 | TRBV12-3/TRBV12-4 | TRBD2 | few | CASSLRAGGPDNEQFF | TGTGCCAGCAGTTTAAGGGCGGGAGGGCCGGACAATGAGCAGTTCTTC
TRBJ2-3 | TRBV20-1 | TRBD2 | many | CSASRTSGGAADTQYF | TGCAGTGCTAGCCGGACTAGCGGGGGGGCAGCAGATACGCAGTATTTT
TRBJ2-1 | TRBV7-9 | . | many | CASSLGSGNNEQFF | TGTGCCAGCAGCTTAGGTTCAGGGAACAATGAGCAGTTCTTC
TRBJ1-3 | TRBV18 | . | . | CASSSSGTSSSGNTIYF | TGTGCCAGCTCATCATCCGGGACGTCTAGCTCTGGAAACACCATATATTTT
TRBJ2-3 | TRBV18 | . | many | CASSPEQGPRYTQYF | TGTGCCAGCTCACCAGAACAGGGTCCGAGGTATACGCAGTATTTT